Reported below is one TCR beta chain. Profiled with immunoSEQ multiplex PCR; TCRdb holds only in-frame clones, not every one. The sample lists roughly 82,000 clones; approximately 85% were seen once. This sample stems from a study of identifying expanded T cells in peripheral blood. Between the trimmed V and J ends, which lost 4 bases and 6 bases, there was a span of 19 bases. The V gene's germline CDR1 is MDHEN and CDR2 SYDVKM. CDR3 length: 15 residues. What was sequenced was blood. The chain uses TRBV28 and TRBJ2-7; no reliable D call. The source of this sequence is a person aged 18 to 75 in good health. The DNA for the CDR3 is TGTGCCAGCAGTTCTCCGACCACGACGGTCTGCGAGCAGTACTTC. This translates into CASSSPTTTVCEQYF.